Sequencing of this TCR beta chain was carried out in a study of Ad26.COV2.S vaccination and SARS-CoV-2 variants. Sample treatment: 15 to 20 received Ad26.COV2.S at low or high dose, single or two shots; 5 received placebo; per-sample allocation not given. On day 63 after the first injection, vaccine and placebo recipients gave samples. Study-level results: Analytic work on TCR breadth and depth might have understated the full extent of total T cell responses.

As regards this clone: As yet, its antigen is unknown. This same CDR3 is encoded by further DNA sequences in the sample.

TCRdb keeps only in-frame clones here, not all; method: immunoSEQ multiplex PCR. The sample has some 640,000 clones, about 89% seen once. Deletions cut 0 bases from V and 3 bases from J, with 5 bases between. Looked up from germline, CDR1 is SGHRS and CDR2 is YFSETQ. CDR3 length equals 13 residues. The material sequenced was peripheral blood, taken in a trial of Ad26.COV2.S vaccine versus placebo. The source is a person between 18 and 65 years old who received the Ad26.COV2.S COVID-19 vaccine or a placebo. J is TRBJ2-3 and V is TRBV5-1; D call uncertain. This chain's CDR3 is CASSLAGTDTQYF. CDR3 DNA: TGCGCCAGCAGCTTGGCCGGAACAGATACGCAGTATTTT.